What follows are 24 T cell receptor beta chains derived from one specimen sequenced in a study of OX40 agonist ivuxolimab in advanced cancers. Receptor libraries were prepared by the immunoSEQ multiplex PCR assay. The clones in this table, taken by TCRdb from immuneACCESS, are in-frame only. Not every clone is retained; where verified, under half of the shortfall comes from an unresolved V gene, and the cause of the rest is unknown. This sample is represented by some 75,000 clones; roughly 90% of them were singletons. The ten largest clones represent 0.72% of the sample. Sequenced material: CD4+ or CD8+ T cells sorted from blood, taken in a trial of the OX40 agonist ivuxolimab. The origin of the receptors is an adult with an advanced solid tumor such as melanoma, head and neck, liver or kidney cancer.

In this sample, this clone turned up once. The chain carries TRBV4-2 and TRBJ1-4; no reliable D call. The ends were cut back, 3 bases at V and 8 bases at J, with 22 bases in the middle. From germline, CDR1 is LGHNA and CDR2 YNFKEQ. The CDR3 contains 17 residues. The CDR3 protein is CASSHSGLAEGNEKLFF. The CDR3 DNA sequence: TGTGCCAGCAGCCACAGTGGGCTTGCAGAAGGAAACGAAAAACTGTTTTTT.

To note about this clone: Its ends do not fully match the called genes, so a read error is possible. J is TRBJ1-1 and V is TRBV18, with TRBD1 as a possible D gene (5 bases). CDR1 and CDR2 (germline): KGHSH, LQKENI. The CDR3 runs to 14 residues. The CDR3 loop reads CATGTGNRNAEAFF. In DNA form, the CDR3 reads TGTGCCACCGGGACGGGGAATAGGAACGCTGAAGCTTTCTTT.

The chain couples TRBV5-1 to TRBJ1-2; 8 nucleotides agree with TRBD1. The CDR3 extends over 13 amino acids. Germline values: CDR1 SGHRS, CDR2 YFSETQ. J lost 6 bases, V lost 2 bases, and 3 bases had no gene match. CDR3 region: CASSLQTGDGYTF. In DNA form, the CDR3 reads TGCGCCAGCAGCTTACAGACAGGGGATGGCTACACCTTC.

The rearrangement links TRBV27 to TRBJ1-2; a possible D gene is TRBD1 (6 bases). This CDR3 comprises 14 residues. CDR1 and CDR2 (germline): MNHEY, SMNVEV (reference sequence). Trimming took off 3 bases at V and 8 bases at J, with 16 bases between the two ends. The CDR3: CASSFDIQGHGYTF. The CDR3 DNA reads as TGTGCCAGCAGTTTTGATATTCAGGGACACGGCTACACCTTC.

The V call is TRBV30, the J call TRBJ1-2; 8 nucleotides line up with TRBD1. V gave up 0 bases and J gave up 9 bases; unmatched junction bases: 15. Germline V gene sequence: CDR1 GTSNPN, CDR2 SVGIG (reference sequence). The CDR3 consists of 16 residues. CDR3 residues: CAWSVTRTGKDRSYTF. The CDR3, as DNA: TGTGCCTGGAGTGTAACCCGGACAGGGAAGGATAGAAGCTACACCTTC.

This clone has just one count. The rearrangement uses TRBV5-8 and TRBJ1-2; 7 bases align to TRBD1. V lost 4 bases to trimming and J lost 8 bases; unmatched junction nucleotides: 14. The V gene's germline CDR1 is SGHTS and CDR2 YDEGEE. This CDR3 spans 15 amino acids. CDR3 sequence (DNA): TGTGCCAGCAGCCATAGACAGGGTGCCTGGTCCGGCTACACCTTC. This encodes CASSHRQGAWSGYTF. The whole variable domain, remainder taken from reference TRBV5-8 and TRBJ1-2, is EAGVTQSPTHLIKTRGQQATLRCSPISGHTSVYWYQQALGLGLQFLLWYDEGEERNRGNFPPRFSGRQFPNYSSELNVNALELEDSALYLCASSHRQGAWSGYTFGSGTRLTVV.

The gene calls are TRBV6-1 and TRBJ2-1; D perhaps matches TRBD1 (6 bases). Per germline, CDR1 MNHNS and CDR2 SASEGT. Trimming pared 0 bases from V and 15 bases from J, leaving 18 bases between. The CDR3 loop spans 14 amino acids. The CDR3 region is CASSEAWRWGRRFF. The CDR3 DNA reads TGTGCCAGCAGTGAAGCGTGGCGGTGGGGGCGTCGGTTCTTC.

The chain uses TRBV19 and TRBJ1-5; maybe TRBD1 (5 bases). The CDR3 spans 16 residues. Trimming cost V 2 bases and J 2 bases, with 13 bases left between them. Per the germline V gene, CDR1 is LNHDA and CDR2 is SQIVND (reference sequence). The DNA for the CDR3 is TGTGCCAGTAGTATATTGGGGGGAGGTGGCAATCAGCCCCAGCATTTT. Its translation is CASSILGGGGNQPQHF.

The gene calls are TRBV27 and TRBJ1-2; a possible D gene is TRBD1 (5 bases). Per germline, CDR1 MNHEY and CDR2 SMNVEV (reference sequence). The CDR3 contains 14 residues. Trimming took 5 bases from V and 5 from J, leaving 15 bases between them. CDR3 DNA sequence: TGTGCCAGCAGTCCAGCAGGGATGGGGTATGGCTACACCTTC. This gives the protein CASSPAGMGYGYTF.

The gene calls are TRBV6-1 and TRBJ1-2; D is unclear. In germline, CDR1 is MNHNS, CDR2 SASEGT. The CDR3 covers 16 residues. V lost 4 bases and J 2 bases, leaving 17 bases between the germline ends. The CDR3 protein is CASSAGGVNGNYGYTF. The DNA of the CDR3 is TGTGCCAGCAGTGCGGGTGGGGTGAATGGAAACTATGGCTACACCTTC.

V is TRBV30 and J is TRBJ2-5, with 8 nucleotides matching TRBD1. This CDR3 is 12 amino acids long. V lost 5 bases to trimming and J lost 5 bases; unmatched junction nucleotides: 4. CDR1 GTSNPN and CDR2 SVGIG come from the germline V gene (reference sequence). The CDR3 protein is CAWGTGGETQYF. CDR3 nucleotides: TGTGCCTGGGGGACAGGTGGGGAGACCCAGTACTTC.

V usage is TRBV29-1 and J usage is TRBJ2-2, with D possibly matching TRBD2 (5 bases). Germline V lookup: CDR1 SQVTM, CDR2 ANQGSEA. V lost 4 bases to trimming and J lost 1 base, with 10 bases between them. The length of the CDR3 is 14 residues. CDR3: CSVGGGRNTGELFF. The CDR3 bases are TGCAGCGTTGGTGGAGGCAGGAACACCGGGGAGCTGTTTTTT.

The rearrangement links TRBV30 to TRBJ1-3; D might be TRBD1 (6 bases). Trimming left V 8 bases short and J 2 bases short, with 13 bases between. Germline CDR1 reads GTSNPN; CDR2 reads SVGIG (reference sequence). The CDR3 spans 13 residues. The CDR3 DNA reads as TGTGCCGGGACACAGGGAACTGGAAACACCATATATTTT. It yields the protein CAGTQGTGNTIYF.

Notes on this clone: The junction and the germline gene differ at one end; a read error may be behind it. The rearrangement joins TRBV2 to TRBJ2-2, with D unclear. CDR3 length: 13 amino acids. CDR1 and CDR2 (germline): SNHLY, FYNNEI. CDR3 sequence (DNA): TGTGCCAGCAGTGAACCCAACAACGGGGAGCTGTTTTTT. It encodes CASSEPNNGELFF.

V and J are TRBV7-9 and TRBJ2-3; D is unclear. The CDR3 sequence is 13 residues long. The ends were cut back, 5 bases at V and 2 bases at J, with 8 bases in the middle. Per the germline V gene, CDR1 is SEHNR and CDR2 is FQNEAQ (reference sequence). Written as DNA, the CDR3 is TGTGCCAGCAGCCCCAGGACCACAGATACGCAGTATTTT. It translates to CASSPRTTDTQYF.

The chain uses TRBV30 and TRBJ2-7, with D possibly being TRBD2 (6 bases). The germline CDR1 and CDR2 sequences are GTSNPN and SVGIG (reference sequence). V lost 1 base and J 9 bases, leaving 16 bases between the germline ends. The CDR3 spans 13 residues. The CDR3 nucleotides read TGTGCCTGGAGTGGGGGAGATCGGGGGACGCAGTACTTC. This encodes CAWSGGDRGTQYF.

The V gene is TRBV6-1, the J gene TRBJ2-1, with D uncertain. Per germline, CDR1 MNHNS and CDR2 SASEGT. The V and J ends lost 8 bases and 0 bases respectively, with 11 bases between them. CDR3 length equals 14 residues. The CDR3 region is CASLGRLSYNEQFF. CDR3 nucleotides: TGTGCCAGCCTCGGCAGACTCTCCTACAATGAGCAGTTCTTC.

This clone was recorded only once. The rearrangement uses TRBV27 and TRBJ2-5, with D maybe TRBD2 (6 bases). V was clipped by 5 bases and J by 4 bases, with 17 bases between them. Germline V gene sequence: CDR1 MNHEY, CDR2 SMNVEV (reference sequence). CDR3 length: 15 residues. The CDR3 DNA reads TGTGCCAGCAGTAGGACGGGACTCCCGGTAGAGACCCAGTACTTC. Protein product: CASSRTGLPVETQYF.

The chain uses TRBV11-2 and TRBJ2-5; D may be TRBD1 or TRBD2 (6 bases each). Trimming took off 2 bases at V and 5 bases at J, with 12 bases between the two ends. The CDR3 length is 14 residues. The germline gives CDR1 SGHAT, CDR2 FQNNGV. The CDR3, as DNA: TGTGCCAGCAGCTTATTAGGGGGGAGGGAGACCCAGTACTTC. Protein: CASSLLGGRETQYF. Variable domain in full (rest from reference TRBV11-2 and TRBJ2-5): EAGVAQSPRYKIIEKRQSVAFWCNPISGHATLYWYQQILGQGPKLLIQFQNNGVVDDSQLPKDRFSAERLKGVDSTLKIQPAKLEDSAVYLCASSLLGGRETQYFGPGTRLLVL.

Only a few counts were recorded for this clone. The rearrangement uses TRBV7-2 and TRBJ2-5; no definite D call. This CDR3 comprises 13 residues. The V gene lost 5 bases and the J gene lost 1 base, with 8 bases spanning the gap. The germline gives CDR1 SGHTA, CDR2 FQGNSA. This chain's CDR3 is CASSGSFQETQYF. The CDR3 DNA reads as TGTGCCAGCAGCGGTAGTTTCCAAGAGACCCAGTACTTC.

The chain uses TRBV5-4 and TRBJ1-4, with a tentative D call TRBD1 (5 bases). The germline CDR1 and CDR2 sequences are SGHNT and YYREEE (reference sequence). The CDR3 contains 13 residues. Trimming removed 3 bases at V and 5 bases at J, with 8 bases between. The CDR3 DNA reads TGTGCCAGCAGCTCCTGGGACAATGAAAAACTGTTTTTT. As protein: CASSSWDNEKLFF.

This chain's CDR3 is CAKATPGGDGTGRFNYGYTF. CDR3 bases: TGTGCCAAAGCAACCCCAGGAGGGGACGGGACAGGACGATTTAACTATGGCTACACCTTC. The chain couples TRBV27 to TRBJ1-2; 8 bases line up with TRBD1. CDR3 length: 20 amino acids. Germline CDR1 is MNHEY and CDR2 is SMNVEV (reference sequence). With V trimmed by 10 bases and J by 1 base, 26 bases remained unmatched.

The CDR3: CASSQDRGNYQPQHF. The CDR3 DNA reads as TGCGCCAGCAGCCAAGACAGGGGGAACTATCAGCCCCAGCATTTT. The gene calls are TRBV4-1 and TRBJ1-5, with 7 bases that match TRBD1. V trimming: 0 bases; J trimming: 5 bases; junction bases outside the gene matches: 4. This CDR3 spans 15 amino acids. Looked up from germline, CDR1 is MGHRA and CDR2 is YSYEKL.

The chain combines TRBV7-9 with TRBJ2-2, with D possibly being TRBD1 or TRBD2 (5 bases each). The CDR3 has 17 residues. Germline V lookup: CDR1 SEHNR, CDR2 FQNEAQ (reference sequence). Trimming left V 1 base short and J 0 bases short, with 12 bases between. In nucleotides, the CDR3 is TGTGCCAGCAGCTTAGGAGGGGTGGGCGCGAACACCGGGGAGCTGTTTTTT. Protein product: CASSLGGVGANTGELFF.